This T cell receptor beta chain comes out of a study of blood T cells in healthy people across ages. Using a J-beta primer mix together with a sample-barcoded 5' primer, a second PCR was run for roughly 6 to 12 cycles. Researchers report that a template-switch adaptor with 12 random nucleotides tagged each cDNA molecule. A single record per CDR3 protein comes from TCRdb applying MiXCR to the 5' RACE reads. This sample has about 400,000 distinct CDR3 sequences, with 45% to 65% found just once. The V end was cut by 5 bases, the J end by 2 bases, with 14 bases between. CDR1 MNHEY and CDR2 SVGEGT come from the germline V gene. CDR3 length equals 15 residues. This clonotype was seen at least ten times.

The sample comprised blood. This TCR was sampled from a man between 60 and 70 years old in good health. This chain links TRBV6-2 or TRBV6-3 with TRBJ2-3; D could derive from TRBD1 or TRBD2 (5 bases each). The CDR3 DNA follows: TGTGCCAGCAGTACCGGGGCCGTCTACACAGATACGCAGTATTTT. Encoded protein: CASSTGAVYTDTQYF.